These 15 T cell receptor beta chains share one sample of origin, sequenced in a study of technical replicates of blood from a few donors. Clones were sequenced by immunoSEQ multiplex PCR, and TCRdb holds only the in-frame ones, with some missing. The sample holds 98,000 or so clones, under 97% seen once. Specimen: T cells isolated from PBMCs. The receptors here all came from a human donor in good health.

The V and J genes are TRBV29-1 and TRBJ2-7; 10 bases agree with TRBD2. CDR1 is SQVTM and CDR2 is ANQGSEA in the germline V gene. The CDR3 covers 15 residues. V dropped 0 bases and J dropped 4; count of bases not matched to a gene: 6. CDR3 nucleotide sequence: TGCAGCGTTGAAGATCTGACTAGCGGGCGGTACGAGCAGTACTTC. It codes for CSVEDLTSGRYEQYF.

This chain uses TRBV9 with TRBJ2-3, with TRBD2 matching over 8 bases. The CDR3 spans 17 residues. Germline values: CDR1 SGDLS, CDR2 YYNGEE. Trimming took 3 bases from V and 0 from J; bases not matched to a gene: 9. The CDR3 DNA sequence: TGTGCCAGCAGCGCCACCGAACTAGCGGCTAGCACAGATACGCAGTATTTT. This encodes CASSATELAASTDTQYF.

This chain uses TRBV7-6 with TRBJ1-1, with 7 nucleotides matching TRBD1. The trim removed 3 bases at V and 3 bases at J, leaving 4 bases unmatched. The germline CDR1 and CDR2 sequences are SGHVS and FNYEAQ. The CDR3 has 14 amino acids. The CDR3 reads CASSLTGFDTEAFF. The CDR3 region has the DNA TGTGCCAGCAGCTTGACAGGGTTTGACACTGAAGCTTTCTTT.

The chain is built from TRBV19 and TRBJ1-1, with 7 positions matching TRBD1. Germline V CDR1 and CDR2: LNHDA, SQIVND (reference sequence). The CDR3 loop spans 12 amino acids. V lost 8 bases to trimming and J lost 7 bases; unmatched junction nucleotides: 7. CDR3 residues: CASAPGGGEAFF. Written as DNA, the CDR3 is TGTGCCAGTGCCCCAGGGGGTGGTGAAGCTTTCTTT.

V and J are TRBV18 and TRBJ2-7; no clear D. The CDR3 has 17 amino acids. V was clipped by 2 bases and J by 1 base, with 18 bases between them. The germline V gene encodes CDR1 KGHSH and CDR2 LQKENI. CDR3 coding DNA: TGTGCCAGCTCACCAGAGCCTCGGAGCCCCTTGTCCTACGAGCAGTACTTC. Translation gives CASSPEPRSPLSYEQYF.

This clone was seen more than once but under ten times. This chain uses TRBV2 with TRBJ1-2, with D maybe TRBD1 (6 bases). The CDR3 sequence is 11 residues long. Germline CDR1 and CDR2: SNHLY and FYNNEI. Trimming cost V 7 bases and J 6 bases, with 9 bases left between them. Here the CDR3 DNA reads TGTGCCAGCACCGCAGGGGATGGCTACACCTTC. Protein sequence: CASTAGDGYTF.

The rearrangement links TRBV7-6 to TRBJ1-3; D remains ambiguous. CDR3 length: 15 amino acids. Germline assignment: CDR1 SGHVS and CDR2 FNYEAQ. Trimming stripped 5 bases from V and 0 bases from J, with 11 bases between. CDR3 coding DNA: TGTGCCAGCAGCGCTCTCCGGTCCTCTGGAAACACCATATATTTT. Encoded protein: CASSALRSSGNTIYF.

The rearrangement joins TRBV6-4 to TRBJ2-6; D might be TRBD2 (5 bases). This CDR3 spans 12 amino acids. Trimming removed 10 bases at V and 4 bases at J, with 8 bases between. Germline assignment: CDR1 MRHNA and CDR2 SNTAGT. CDR3 sequence (DNA): TGTGCCACGTCGGGGGGGGCCAACGTCCTGACTTTC. Encoded protein: CATSGGANVLTF.

The chain couples TRBV19 to TRBJ2-7; a weak D match, TRBD1 (5 bases). Looked up from germline, CDR1 is LNHDA and CDR2 is SQIVND (reference sequence). V was clipped by 6 bases and J by 2 bases, with 11 bases between them. CDR3 size: 13 residues. The CDR3 coding sequence is TGTGCCAGTAGACAGGACGGAACCTACGAGCAGTACTTC. Protein product: CASRQDGTYEQYF.

Written as DNA, the CDR3 is TGTGCCAGCAGCCCAGCTTTGGGACAGGTGAGGGAGACCCAGTACTTC. This codes for CASSPALGQVRETQYF. The chain joins TRBV5-5 to TRBJ2-5, with 8 bases matching TRBD1. The CDR3 totals 16 residues. Per germline, CDR1 SGHKS and CDR2 YYEKEE (reference sequence). J gave up 5 bases and V 4 bases, and 13 bases lay outside the gene matches.

This chain links TRBV5-1 with TRBJ2-2; D is uncertain. Germline-derived CDR1 and CDR2 are SGHRS and YFSETQ. The CDR3 is 16 residues long. V lost 7 bases and J 6 bases, leaving 22 bases between the germline ends. The CDR3 DNA reads TGCGCCAGCCAAGATACTCCAACACCTAGGTCCGGGGAGCTGTTTTTT. Its translation: CASQDTPTPRSGELFF.

The rearrangement links TRBV4-2 to TRBJ2-7; 11 bases align to TRBD2. Germline CDR1 is LGHNA and CDR2 is YNFKEQ. Trimming took 8 bases from V and 4 from J; bases not matched to a gene: 7. The CDR3 has 14 amino acids. CDR3: CASGRLAGPYEQYF. The CDR3 DNA sequence: TGTGCCAGCGGACGACTAGCGGGGCCTTACGAGCAGTACTTC.

This clone was picked up one time. V is TRBV7-8 and J is TRBJ2-5; a weak D match, TRBD1 (7 bases). V shed 5 bases and J shed 3 bases, with 19 bases lying between them. Per the germline V gene, CDR1 is SGHVS and CDR2 is FQNEAQ. The CDR3 runs 16 residues. The CDR3 sequence: CASSPPRGTEEETQYF. CDR3 coding DNA: TGTGCCAGCAGCCCACCCCGGGGGACAGAGGAAGAGACCCAGTACTTC.

The chain combines TRBV10-3 with TRBJ2-3; D might be TRBD1 (5 bases). Trimming left V 10 bases short and J 5 bases short, with 16 bases between. CDR3 length equals 13 residues. CDR1 is ENHRY, CDR2 SYGVKD, per germline. CDR3 loop: CATGALVGDTQYF. The CDR3 DNA reads TGTGCCACTGGGGCCTTAGTAGGAGATACGCAGTATTTT.

DNA of the CDR3: TGTGCCACCAGCAGAGGGGGACAGATCTACAATGAGCAGTTCTTC. Its translation: CATSRGGQIYNEQFF. V usage is TRBV15 and J usage is TRBJ2-1; 7 nucleotides agree with TRBD1. Germline-derived CDR1 and CDR2 are LNHNV and YYDKDF (reference sequence). Germline trimming cut 1 base from V and 3 bases from J; bases unmatched to any gene: 3. The CDR3 has 15 amino acids.